This T cell receptor (beta chain) was sequenced in a study of identical twins. Study observations and caveats: Cord blood beta clonotypes present at high abundance carried fewer insertions; no such pattern appeared in memory repertoires. Conclusions relied on cross-sectional statistical analysis, not following the same donors. The study found excess low generation probability among twin-shared out-of-frame alpha sequences.

The length of the CDR3 is 15 residues. The junction had 5 bases not matched to a gene; V was cut back by 0 bases and J by 3 bases. Per the germline V gene, CDR1 is MNHEY and CDR2 is SVGAGI. This clonotype has just one count. The antigen remains unidentified. Template switching supplied a universal primer site; unique molecular identifiers were carried on the cDNA. Via MiXCR, TCRdb re-called the 5' RACE reads, giving one row per CDR3 protein. The sample records around 530,000 distinct CDR3 sequences, 12% to 15% being singletons. This sample also belongs to another study, concerning yellow fever vaccine responses in identical twins.

The sequenced material came from CD4+ T cells sorted from blood. The sequence was obtained from a woman aged 18-29 years in good health. V and J are TRBV6-5 and TRBJ2-7, with 7 nucleotides matching TRBD1. DNA for the CDR3: TGTGCCAGCAGTTACTCGAGCAGGGGGAGCTACGAGCAGTACTTC. It encodes CASSYSSRGSYEQYF.